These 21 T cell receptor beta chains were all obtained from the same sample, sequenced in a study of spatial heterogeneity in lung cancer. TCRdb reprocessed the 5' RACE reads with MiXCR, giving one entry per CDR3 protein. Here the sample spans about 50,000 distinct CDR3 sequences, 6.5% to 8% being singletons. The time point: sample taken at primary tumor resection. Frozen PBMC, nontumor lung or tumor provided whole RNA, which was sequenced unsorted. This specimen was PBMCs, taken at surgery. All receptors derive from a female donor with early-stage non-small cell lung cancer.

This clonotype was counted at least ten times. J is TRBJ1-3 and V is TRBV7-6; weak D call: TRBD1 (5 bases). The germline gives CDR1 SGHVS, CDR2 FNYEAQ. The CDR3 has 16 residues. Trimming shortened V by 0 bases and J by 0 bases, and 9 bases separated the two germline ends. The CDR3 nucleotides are TGTGCCAGCAGCTTAGCGGCCGGGGCCTCTGGAAACACCATATATTTT. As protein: CASSLAAGASGNTIYF.

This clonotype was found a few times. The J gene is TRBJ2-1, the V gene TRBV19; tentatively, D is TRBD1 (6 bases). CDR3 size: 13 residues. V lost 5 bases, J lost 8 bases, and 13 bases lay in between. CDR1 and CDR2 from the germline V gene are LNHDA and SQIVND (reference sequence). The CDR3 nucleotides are TGTGCCAGTAGTCCACCGGGACATTATGAGCAGTTCTTC. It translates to CASSPPGHYEQFF.

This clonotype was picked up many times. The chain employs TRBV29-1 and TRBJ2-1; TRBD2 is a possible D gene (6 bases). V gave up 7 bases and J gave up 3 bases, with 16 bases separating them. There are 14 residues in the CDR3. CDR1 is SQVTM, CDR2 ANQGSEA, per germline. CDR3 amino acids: CSGFGGLSYNEQFF. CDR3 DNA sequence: TGCAGCGGATTTGGGGGGTTGAGCTACAATGAGCAGTTCTTC.

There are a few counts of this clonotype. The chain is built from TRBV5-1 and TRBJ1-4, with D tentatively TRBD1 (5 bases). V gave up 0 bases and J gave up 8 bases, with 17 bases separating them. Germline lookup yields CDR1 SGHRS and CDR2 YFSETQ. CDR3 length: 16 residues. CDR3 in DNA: TGCGCCAGCAGCTTGGCAACCGGGACGGGGCCGGAAAAACTGTTTTTT. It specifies CASSLATGTGPEKLFF.

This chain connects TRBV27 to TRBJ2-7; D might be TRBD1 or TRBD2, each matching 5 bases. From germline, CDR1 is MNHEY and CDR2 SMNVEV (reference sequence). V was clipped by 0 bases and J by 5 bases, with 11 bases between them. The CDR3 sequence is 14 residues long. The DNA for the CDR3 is TGTGCCAGCAGTTTATCTGGGGGAATCCACGAGCAGTACTTC. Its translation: CASSLSGGIHEQYF.

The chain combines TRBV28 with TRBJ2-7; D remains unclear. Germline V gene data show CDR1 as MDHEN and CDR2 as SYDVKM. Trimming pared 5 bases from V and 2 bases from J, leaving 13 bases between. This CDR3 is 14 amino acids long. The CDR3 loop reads CASSLPLATYEQYF. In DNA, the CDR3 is TGTGCCAGCAGTCTCCCCTTGGCTACCTACGAGCAGTACTTC.

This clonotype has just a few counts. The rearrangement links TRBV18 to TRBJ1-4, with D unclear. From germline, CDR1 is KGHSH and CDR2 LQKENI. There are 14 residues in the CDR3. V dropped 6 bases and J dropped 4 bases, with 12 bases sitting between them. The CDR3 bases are TGTGCCAGCTCCGGGGATGAGAATAATGAAAAACTGTTTTTT. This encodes CASSGDENNEKLFF.

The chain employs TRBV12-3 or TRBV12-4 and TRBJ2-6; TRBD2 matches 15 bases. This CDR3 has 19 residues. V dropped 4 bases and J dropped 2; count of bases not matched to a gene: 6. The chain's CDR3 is CASSWTSGGAGAGANVLTF. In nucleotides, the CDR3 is TGTGCCAGCAGTTGGACTAGCGGGGGGGCCGGCGCTGGGGCCAACGTCCTGACTTTC.

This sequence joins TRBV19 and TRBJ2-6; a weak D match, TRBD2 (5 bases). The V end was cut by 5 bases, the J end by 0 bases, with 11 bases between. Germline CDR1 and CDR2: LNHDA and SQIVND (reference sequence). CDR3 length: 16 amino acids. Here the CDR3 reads CASSYGLNSGANVLTF. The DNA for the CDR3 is TGTGCCAGTAGTTACGGACTGAACTCTGGGGCCAACGTCCTGACTTTC.

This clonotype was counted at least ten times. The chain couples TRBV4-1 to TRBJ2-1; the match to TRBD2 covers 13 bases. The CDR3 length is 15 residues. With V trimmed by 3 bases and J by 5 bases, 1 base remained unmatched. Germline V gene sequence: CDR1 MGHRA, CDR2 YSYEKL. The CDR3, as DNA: TGCGCCAGCAGCCACGGGACTAGCGGGGACAATGAGCAGTTCTTC. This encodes CASSHGTSGDNEQFF.

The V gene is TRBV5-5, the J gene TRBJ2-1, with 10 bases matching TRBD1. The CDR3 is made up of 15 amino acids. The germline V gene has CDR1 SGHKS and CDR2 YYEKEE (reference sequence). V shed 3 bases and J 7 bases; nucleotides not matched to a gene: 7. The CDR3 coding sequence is TGTGCCAGCAGCTCCACCGGGACAGGGGTGAATGAGCAGTTCTTC. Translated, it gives CASSSTGTGVNEQFF.

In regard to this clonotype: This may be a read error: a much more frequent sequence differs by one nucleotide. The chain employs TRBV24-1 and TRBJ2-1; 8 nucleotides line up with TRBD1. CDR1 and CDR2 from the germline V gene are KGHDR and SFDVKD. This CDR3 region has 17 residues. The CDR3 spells CARQPPQGGDQNNGQFF. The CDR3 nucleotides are TGTGCACGCCAGCCCCCACAGGGGGGCGATCAGAACAATGGGCAGTTCTTC.

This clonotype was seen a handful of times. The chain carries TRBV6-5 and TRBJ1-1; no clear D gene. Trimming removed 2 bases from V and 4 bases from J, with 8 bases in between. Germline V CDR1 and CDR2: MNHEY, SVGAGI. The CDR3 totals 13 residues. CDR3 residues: CASSYAQSTEAFF. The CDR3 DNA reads TGTGCCAGCAGTTACGCTCAGAGCACTGAAGCTTTCTTT.

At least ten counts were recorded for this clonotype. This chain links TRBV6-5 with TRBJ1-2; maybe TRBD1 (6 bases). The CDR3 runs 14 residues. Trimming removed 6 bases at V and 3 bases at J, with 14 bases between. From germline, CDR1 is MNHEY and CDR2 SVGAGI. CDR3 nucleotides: TGTGCCAGCAGGGTTCGGGGGGCGGACTATGGCTACACCTTC. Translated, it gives CASRVRGADYGYTF.

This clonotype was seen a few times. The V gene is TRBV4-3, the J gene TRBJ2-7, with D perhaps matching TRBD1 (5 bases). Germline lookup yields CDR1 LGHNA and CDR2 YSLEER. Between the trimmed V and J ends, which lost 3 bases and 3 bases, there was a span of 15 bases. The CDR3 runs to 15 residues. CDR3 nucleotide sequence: TGCGCCAGCAGCCACGCCGCAGGGTATGACTACGAGCAGTACTTC. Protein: CASSHAAGYDYEQYF.

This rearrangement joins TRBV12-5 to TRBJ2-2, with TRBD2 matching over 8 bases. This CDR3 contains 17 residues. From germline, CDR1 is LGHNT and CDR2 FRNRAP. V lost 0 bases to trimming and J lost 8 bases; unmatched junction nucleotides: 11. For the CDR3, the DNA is TGTGCTAGTGGTTTGGTACGTGAACTAGCGGACCTAGGGGAGCTGTTTTTT. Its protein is CASGLVRELADLGELFF.

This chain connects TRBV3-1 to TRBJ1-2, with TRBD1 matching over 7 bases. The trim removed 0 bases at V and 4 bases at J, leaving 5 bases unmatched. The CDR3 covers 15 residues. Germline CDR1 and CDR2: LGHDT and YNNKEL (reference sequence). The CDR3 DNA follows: TGTGCCAGCAGCCAAGATAGGGGGCGCAGCTATGGCTACACCTTC. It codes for CASSQDRGRSYGYTF.

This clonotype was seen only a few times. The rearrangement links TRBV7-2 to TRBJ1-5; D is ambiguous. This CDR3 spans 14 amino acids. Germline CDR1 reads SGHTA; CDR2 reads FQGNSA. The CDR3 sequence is CATRSAGGNQPQHF. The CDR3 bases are TGTGCAACTCGCTCCGCCGGGGGCAATCAGCCCCAGCATTTT.

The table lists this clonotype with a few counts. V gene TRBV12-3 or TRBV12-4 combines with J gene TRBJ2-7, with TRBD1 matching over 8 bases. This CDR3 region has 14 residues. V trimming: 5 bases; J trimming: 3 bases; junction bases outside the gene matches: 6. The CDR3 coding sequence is TGTGCCAGCAGTCGGGACAGGAATAACTACGAGCAGTACTTC. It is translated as CASSRDRNNYEQYF.

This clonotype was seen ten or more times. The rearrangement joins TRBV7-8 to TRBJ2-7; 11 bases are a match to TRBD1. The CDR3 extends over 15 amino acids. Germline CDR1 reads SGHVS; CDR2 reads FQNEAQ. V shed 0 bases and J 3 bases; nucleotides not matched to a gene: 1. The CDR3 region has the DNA TGTGCCAGCAGCTTAGCGGGACAGGGGGGCTACGAGCAGTACTTC. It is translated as CASSLAGQGGYEQYF. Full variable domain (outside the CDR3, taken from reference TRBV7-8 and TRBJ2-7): GAGVSQSPRYKVAKRGQDVALRCDPISGHVSLFWYQQALGQGPEFLTYFQNEAQLDKSGLPSDRFFAERPEGSVSTLKIQRTQQEDSAVYLCASSLAGQGGYEQYFGPGTRLTVT.

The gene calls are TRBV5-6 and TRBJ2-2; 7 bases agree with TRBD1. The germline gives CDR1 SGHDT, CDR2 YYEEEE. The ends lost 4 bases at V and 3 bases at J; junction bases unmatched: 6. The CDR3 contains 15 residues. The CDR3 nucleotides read TGTGCCAGCAGCCCCCAGACAGGGCACACCGGGGAGCTGTTTTTT. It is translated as CASSPQTGHTGELFF. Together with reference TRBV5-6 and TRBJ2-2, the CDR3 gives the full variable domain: DAGVTQSPTHLIKTRGQQVTLRCSPKSGHDTVSWYQQALGQGPQFIFQYYEEEERQRGNFPDRFSGHQFPNYSSELNVNALLLGDSALYLCASSPQTGHTGELFFGEGSRLTVL.